This TCR beta chain derives from a study of regulatory T cells in long-lasting Graves disease. Across the study: Antithyroid drugs had been given to newly diagnosed Graves' patients for under 3 months.

This sample's time point: newly diagnosed GD, antithyroid drugs for less than 3 months. Making the TCR library involved RNA that had been extracted from PBMCs. iRepertoire HTBI primers and Arm-PCR of CDR3 regions built TCR beta libraries. TCRdb processed the multiplex PCR reads anew with MiXCR; each CDR3 protein has one entry. The sample holds over 300,000 distinct CDR3 sequences, 15% to 18% seen once. Ten or more counts support this clonotype. The target antigen is unknown. Findings of the study overall: The work looked only at peripheral blood and did not look at thyroid tissue. New patients shared more than 950 public clonotypes, and persistent patients shared more, with fewer than 3,500.

V trimming: 3 bases; J trimming: 0 bases; junction bases outside the gene matches: 0. Germline V gene sequence: CDR1 MGHRA, CDR2 YSYEKL. This CDR3 is 14 amino acids long. J is TRBJ2-3 and V is TRBV4-1; 7 bases align to TRBD1. The TCR comes from a female donor with Graves disease. This specimen was peripheral blood mononuclear cells (PBMCs), taken at new diagnosis, from a patient treated with antithyroid drugs. The CDR3 reads CASSQTGSTDTQYF. CDR3 sequence (DNA): TGCGCCAGCAGCCAGACAGGGAGCACAGATACGCAGTATTTT.